Listed below are T cell receptor beta chains from one sample, sequenced in a study of patients and donors after allogeneic stem cell transplantation. TCRdb fed the RT-PCR reads into MiXCR, producing one record per CDR3 protein. Counted here are about a million distinct CDR3 sequences, approximately 19% occurring once; the ten biggest clones make up around 6%. The sample consisted of blood, either unsorted or a sorted T cell fraction (not recorded which). The receptors shown here come from a human donor who was either an allogeneic HSCT recipient or a stem cell or donor lymphocyte infusion donor (not recorded which). It is not recorded whose cells these are; they may come from a transplant donor. Both conserved end residues are part of each CDR3. A D gene is named only where the DNA matches it firmly. Only some rows state a clone size, as once, few, many or a class for expanded clones.

D gene	clone size	J gene	V gene	CDR3 DNA	CDR3 protein
TRBD1	many	TRBJ1-1	TRBV9	TGTGCCAGCAGCCCTAACAGGGCAGGGGGCACTGAAGCTTTCTTT	CASSPNRAGGTEAFF
NA	few	TRBJ1-1	TRBV12-3/TRBV12-4	TGTGCCAGCAGTCCGCAGGACAACACTGAAGCTTTCTTT	CASSPQDNTEAFF
TRBD1	NA	TRBJ1-1	TRBV12-3/TRBV12-4	TGTGCCAGCTGTCCGTGGGACAGGCGGACTGAAGCTTTCTTT	CASCPWDRRTEAFF
NA	few	TRBJ2-7	TRBV3-1	TGTGCCAGCAGCACTGCCCCAGGGGTAGGTTACGAGCAGTACTTC	CASSTAPGVGYEQYF
NA	NA	TRBJ1-2	TRBV3-1	TGTGCCAGCAGCCGCGGCGCGGGGGGCGGTGGCTACACCTTC	CASSRGAGGGGYTF
TRBD1	many	TRBJ2-7	TRBV20-1	TGCAGTGCTAGAACAGGGGGCTCCTACGAGCAGTACTTC	CSARTGGSYEQYF
TRBD1	NA	TRBJ1-2	TRBV7-2	TGTGCCAGCACCCAGTGGGACAGCTATGGCTACACCTTC	CASTQWDSYGYTF
TRBD2	NA	TRBJ2-1	TRBV20-1	TGCAGTGCTAGAGATCTTTTCTCTAGCGGGAGGTCCTGGAGTGAGCAGTTCTTC	CSARDLFSSGRSWSEQFF
NA	few	TRBJ2-1	TRBV7-3	TGTGCCAGCAGTCCCCACCCCCGCAATGAGCAGTTCTTC	CASSPHPRNEQFF
NA	few	TRBJ1-2	TRBV27	TGTGCCAGCAGTTTAGGGGCAGGCTCTAACTATGGCTACACCTTC	CASSLGAGSNYGYTF
NA	NA	TRBJ2-4	TRBV14	TGTGCCAGCAGCCAAGATCGCAGGGCTAACATTCAGTACTTC	CASSQDRRANIQYF
NA	few	TRBJ2-7	TRBV16	TGTGCCAGCAGCCAATTCAGACCGGACGAGCAGTACTTC	CASSQFRPDEQYF
NA	NA	TRBJ2-3	TRBV9	TGTGCCAGCAGCGTGTCCCCGGGACACCTCACAGATACGCAGTATTTT	CASSVSPGHLTDTQYF
NA	NA	TRBJ1-2	TRBV6-4	TGTGCCAGCAGTCGCTCCTACGAAGATCGGATCTATGGCTACACCTTC	CASSRSYEDRIYGYTF
TRBD2	NA	TRBJ2-5	TRBV11-2	TGTGCCAGCAGCTTACGAAGGACTAGCGGGGGGAGGACGGAGACCCAGTACTTC	CASSLRRTSGGRTETQYF
TRBD2	few	TRBJ2-1	TRBV5-1	TGCGCCAGCAGGGTTAGCGGGGGCCCGAACAATGAGCAGTTCTTC	CASRVSGGPNNEQFF
TRBD2	few	TRBJ2-1	TRBV12-3/TRBV12-4	TGTGCCAGCATGTCTGGGGAGACTAGCGGGAAATATGAGCAGTTCTTC	CASMSGETSGKYEQFF
NA	many	TRBJ2-1	TRBV24-1	TGTGCCACCAGTGATTTGATTTTGACTAGGAGCAATGAGCAGTTCTTC	CATSDLILTRSNEQFF
NA	NA	TRBJ2-7	TRBV12-5	TGTGCTAGTGGTTCTTACCCTGACAGCTCCTACGAGCAGTACTTC	CASGSYPDSSYEQYF
NA	NA	TRBJ2-2	TRBV12-3/TRBV12-4	TGTGCCAGCAGTTTCTTAACTAGAACCGGGGAGCTGTTTTTT	CASSFLTRTGELFF
NA	NA	TRBJ1-3	TRBV3-1	TGTGCCAGCAGCCAAGGATGGCCCTCCAGCTCTGGAAACACCATATATTTT	CASSQGWPSSSGNTIYF
TRBD2	NA	TRBJ2-3	TRBV5-6	TGTGCCAGCAGCTTGATTAGTAGAACGGGGGGATCTAGCACAGATACGCAGTATTTT	CASSLISRTGGSSTDTQYF
NA	few	TRBJ2-5	TRBV29-1	TGCAGCGTTGATGGCGGGGAGCGGATAGAGACCCAGTACTTC	CSVDGGERIETQYF
NA	NA	TRBJ1-1	TRBV15	TGTGCCACCAGTCCTCTCCGAGGCCGGGGGGGGAACACTGAAGCTTTCTTT	CATSPLRGRGGNTEAFF
TRBD1	NA	TRBJ1-5	TRBV7-9	TGTGCCAGCAGCTTAAACGACAGGGTGAGCCAGCCCCAGCATTTT	CASSLNDRVSQPQHF
NA	few	TRBJ1-2	TRBV3-1	TGTGCCAGCAGCCGACGAGGGGCAGGGGAGGGCTACACCTTC	CASSRRGAGEGYTF
NA	few	TRBJ2-1	TRBV7-8	TGTGCCAGCAGCTCGGGACACATCAACAACCAGTTCTTC	CASSSGHINNQFF
NA	few	TRBJ1-2	TRBV6-1	TGTGCCAGCAAGGGCCGGAGTAACTATGGCTACACCTTC	CASKGRSNYGYTF
TRBD1	NA	TRBJ1-1	TRBV4-1	TGCGCCAGCAGCCAACCGGACAGGGCCATCCTTGAAGCTTTCTTT	CASSQPDRAILEAFF
TRBD2	NA	TRBJ2-7	TRBV29-1	TGCAGCGTTGAATCAGGGCTAGCGGGGGTCTACGAGCAGTACTTC	CSVESGLAGVYEQYF
NA	few	TRBJ1-2	TRBV9	TGTGCCAGCAGCGTACAACAGGCTTCAAACTATGGCTACACCTTC	CASSVQQASNYGYTF
TRBD2	NA	TRBJ2-5	TRBV15	TGTGCCACCAGCAGAGATCGAGGAGTAGCGGGAGGGCGGGGAGAGACCCAGTACTTC	CATSRDRGVAGGRGETQYF
TRBD1	few	TRBJ1-1	TRBV4-2	TGTGCCAGCAGCCCAACCTCGAGACAGGGGAGAACTGAAGCTTTCTTT	CASSPTSRQGRTEAFF
TRBD2	NA	TRBJ2-7	TRBV20-1	TGCAGTGCTAAGCCGACTAGCGGGAGCTCCTACGAGCAGTACTTC	CSAKPTSGSSYEQYF
NA	NA	TRBJ1-1	TRBV27	TGTGCCAGCAGTTTTTCAGCGGACGCCCCTGAAGCTTTCTTT	CASSFSADAPEAFF
TRBD2	NA	TRBJ2-2	TRBV6-2/TRBV6-3	TGTGCCAGCAATGGGCTAGCGGTGAACACCGGGGAGCTGTTTTTT	CASNGLAVNTGELFF
TRBD2	few	TRBJ2-2	TRBV12-3/TRBV12-4	TGTGCCAGCAGTGCTGGTAGCGGGAGCCCCGGGGAGCTGTTTTTT	CASSAGSGSPGELFF
NA	NA	TRBJ2-1	TRBV30	TGTGCCTGGACCAAGCCGTCCCTTAACAATGAGCAGTTCTTC	CAWTKPSLNNEQFF
TRBD1	many	TRBJ1-5	TRBV12-3/TRBV12-4	TGTGCCAGCAGCTCGGACAGGATTAATCAGCCCCAGCATTTT	CASSSDRINQPQHF
TRBD2	many	TRBJ2-2	TRBV7-2	TGTGCCAGCAGCCCCGGACTAGCGGGAGACACCGGGGAGCTGTTTTTT	CASSPGLAGDTGELFF
TRBD1	NA	TRBJ2-2	TRBV2	TGTGCCAGCAGGGGACAGGGGGGTCGCACCGGGGAGCTGTTTTTT	CASRGQGGRTGELFF
NA	NA	TRBJ1-3	TRBV30	TGTGCCTGGAGCCAGGGCCTCGCGTCTGGAAACACCATATATTTT	CAWSQGLASGNTIYF
NA	many	TRBJ2-7	TRBV5-6	TGTGCCAGCAGCTTGGGGTCGGTCTACGAGCAGTACTTC	CASSLGSVYEQYF
NA	NA	TRBJ1-2	TRBV15	TGTGCCACCAGCAGGAGCCTTTATGGACAGTTGGACTATAACTATGGCTACACCTTC	CATSRSLYGQLDYNYGYTF